The 11 T cell receptor beta chains reported below all come from one sample, sequenced in a study of T cell changes during pregnancy in multiple sclerosis. The assay was immunoSEQ multiplex PCR, and TCRdb's table has in-frame clones only and misses some. The sample holds more than 65,000 clones, almost 90% seen once. The sequencing here drew on peripheral blood, taken after pregnancy. These receptors came from a female donor in good health, enrolled as a control in a pregnancy study.

A single count supports this clone. This chain connects TRBV5-6 to TRBJ1-4; D gene ambiguous. V was trimmed by 0 bases and J by 5 bases, leaving 5 bases between them. From germline, CDR1 is SGHDT and CDR2 YYEEEE. The CDR3 spans 13 residues. The chain's CDR3 is CASSLVQNEKLFF. The CDR3 region has the DNA TGTGCCAGCAGCTTGGTACAGAATGAAAAACTGTTTTTT.

The sample holds a few counts of this clone. The gene calls are TRBV6-5 and TRBJ1-2; D gene ambiguous. This CDR3 region has 12 residues. The V gene lost 10 bases and the J gene lost 0 bases, with 9 bases spanning the gap. Germline loops: CDR1 MNHEY, CDR2 SVGAGI. CDR3 DNA sequence: TGTGCCACCCAGGCCTCTAACTATGGCTACACCTTC. Its protein product is CATQASNYGYTF.

This rearrangement joins TRBV6-1 to TRBJ2-7; D not resolved. The CDR3 covers 11 residues. Trimming took off 5 bases at V and 4 bases at J, with 6 bases between the two ends. Germline-derived CDR1 and CDR2 are MNHNS and SASEGT. CDR3 DNA sequence: TGTGCCAGCAGTAGGAGTTACGAGCAGTACTTC. It codes for CASSRSYEQYF.

The chain employs TRBV6-4 and TRBJ1-5; D gene unclear. The CDR3 length is 15 residues. Trimming removed 5 bases from V and 4 bases from J, with 15 bases in between. Germline CDR1 MRHNA, CDR2 SNTAGT. The CDR3 coding sequence is TGTGCCAGCAGTCTCAGTGGCCTCGGGAATCAGCCCCAGCATTTT. As protein: CASSLSGLGNQPQHF.

This chain joins TRBV6-5 and TRBJ2-1; 14 nucleotides line up with TRBD2. Germline CDR1 reads MNHEY; CDR2 reads SVGAGI. V shed 6 bases, J shed 8 bases, and the junction held 3 bases outside the gene matches. CDR3 length: 14 residues. The CDR3 coding sequence is TGTGCCAGCAGAAGACTAGCGGGAGGGGATGAGCAGTTCTTC. Translation gives CASRRLAGGDEQFF.

This sequence joins TRBV30 and TRBJ2-1; 8 positions match TRBD1. Germline V lookup: CDR1 GTSNPN, CDR2 SVGIG (reference sequence). Losses at the gene ends were 2 bases for V and 12 bases for J; bases not matched to a gene: 9. The CDR3 spans 13 residues. The CDR3 DNA follows: TGTGCCTGGAGTCCATACAGGGGGATCGGGCAGTTCTTC. Protein: CAWSPYRGIGQFF.

V usage is TRBV7-2 and J usage is TRBJ1-1; a weak D match, TRBD1 (5 bases). This CDR3 is 16 amino acids long. The germline CDR1 and CDR2 sequences are SGHTA and FQGNSA. V lost 5 bases and J 4 bases, leaving 20 bases between the germline ends. CDR3 in amino acids: CASSPSWGGWGTEAFF. As DNA, the CDR3 is TGTGCCAGCAGCCCTTCTTGGGGGGGATGGGGCACTGAAGCTTTCTTT.

This clone appeared a few times. V is TRBV6-5 and J is TRBJ1-1, with D maybe TRBD1 (5 bases). CDR3 length: 14 amino acids. The germline V gene encodes CDR1 MNHEY and CDR2 SVGAGI. V was clipped by 0 bases and J by 7 bases, with 12 bases between them. The CDR3 reads CASSYSGGGLEAFF. Written as DNA, the CDR3 is TGTGCCAGCAGTTACTCTGGGGGGGGACTTGAAGCTTTCTTT.

The genes are TRBV30 and TRBJ2-4; weak D call: TRBD2 (5 bases). V was trimmed by 0 bases and J by 2 bases, leaving 17 bases between them. CDR1 GTSNPN and CDR2 SVGIG come from the germline V gene (reference sequence). The CDR3 consists of 17 residues. CDR3 bases: TGTGCCTGGAGTGTACCATTACTAGGTATAACCAAAAACATTCAGTACTTC. Protein sequence: CAWSVPLLGITKNIQYF.

The CDR3 sequence is CASSLAGGEQFF. The CDR3 bases are TGCGCCAGCAGCTTGGCCGGGGGTGAGCAGTTCTTC. The V and J genes are TRBV5-1 and TRBJ2-1, with D possibly matching TRBD2 (6 bases). Germline loops: CDR1 SGHRS, CDR2 YFSETQ. This CDR3 is built from 12 residues. V was cut by 0 bases and J by 9 bases, with 7 bases left in between.

The chain has TRBV5-5 and TRBJ1-4; a possible D gene is TRBD1 (6 bases). The germline gives CDR1 SGHKS, CDR2 YYEKEE (reference sequence). This CDR3 is built from 15 residues. Between the trimmed V and J ends, which lost 0 bases and 0 bases, there was a span of 6 bases. The CDR3 coding sequence is TGTGCCAGCAGCTTGGACAGGGCAACTAATGAAAAACTGTTTTTT. Translated: CASSLDRATNEKLFF.